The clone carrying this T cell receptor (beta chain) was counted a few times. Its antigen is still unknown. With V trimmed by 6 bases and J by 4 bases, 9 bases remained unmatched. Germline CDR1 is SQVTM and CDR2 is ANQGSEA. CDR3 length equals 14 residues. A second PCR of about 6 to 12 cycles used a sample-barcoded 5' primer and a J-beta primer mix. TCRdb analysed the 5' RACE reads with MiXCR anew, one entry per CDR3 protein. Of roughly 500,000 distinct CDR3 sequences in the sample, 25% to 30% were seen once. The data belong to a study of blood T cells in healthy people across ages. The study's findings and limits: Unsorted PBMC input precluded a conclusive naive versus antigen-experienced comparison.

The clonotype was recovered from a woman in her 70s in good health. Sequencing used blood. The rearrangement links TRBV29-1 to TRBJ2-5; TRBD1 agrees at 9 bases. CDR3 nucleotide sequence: TGCAGCGTCGTACAGGACAGGGGAGGAGAGACCCAGTACTTC. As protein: CSVVQDRGGETQYF.